Listed below are T cell receptor beta chains from one sample, sequenced in a study of T cell changes during pregnancy in multiple sclerosis. Repertoires were generated with immunoSEQ multiplex PCR, while TCRdb's copy carries only in-frame clones and drops some. The sample lists 55,000 to 80,000 clones, roughly 94% occurring once. The sequences come from peripheral blood, collected in the third trimester of pregnancy. The receptors originated from a female donor with multiple sclerosis, enrolled in a pregnancy study. Each CDR3 is given with its conserved first and last residue. The D gene is left open where the match is weak. Clone size is stated in some rows and not others, as once, few, many or a class when expanded.

TRBD2	TRBV4-3	TRBJ2-1	-	16	TGCGCCAGCAGCCCCGCCTCTAGCGGGGGATACAATGAGCAGTTCTTC	CASSPASSGGYNEQFF
TRBD2	TRBV6-4	TRBJ2-1	-	15	TGTGCCAGCAGTGAGACAGCGGGGGGGAACAATGAGCAGTTCTTC	CASSETAGGNNEQFF
TRBD1	TRBV10-3	TRBJ1-2	-	15	TGTGCCATCAGCGAACCGGGACAGGGGGCGGGTGGCTACACCTTC	CAISEPGQGAGGYTF
-	TRBV10-3	TRBJ1-2	-	14	TGTGCCATCAGTGACAGGGGAGAATCGGATGGCTACACCTTC	CAISDRGESDGYTF
-	TRBV9	TRBJ1-4	few	13	TGTGCCAGCAGCGCCCCGTTCGATGAAAAACTGTTTTTT	CASSAPFDEKLFF
TRBD1	TRBV10-3	TRBJ1-1	-	15	TGTGCCATCAGTGAGGACAGGGGGGAGGTTACTGAAGCTTTCTTT	CAISEDRGEVTEAFF
-	TRBV27	TRBJ1-2	once	13	TGTGCCAGCAGTTTTAGGACAGCCTATGGCTACACCTTC	CASSFRTAYGYTF
-	TRBV6-4	TRBJ2-7	-	13	TGTGCCAGCAGTGAGGTCCAGGGCGGCGAGCAGTACTTC	CASSEVQGGEQYF
-	TRBV7-9	TRBJ2-7	once	13	TGTGCCAGCAGCTTAGACACAGTAGGCGAGCAGTACTTC	CASSLDTVGEQYF
-	TRBV2	TRBJ2-6	-	13	TGTGCCAGCAGGCAGGCTGGGGCCAACGTCCTGACTTTC	CASRQAGANVLTF
-	TRBV9	TRBJ2-7	-	15	TGTGCCAGCAGCCGGATAGAGGATGGCAGACCCGAGCAGTACTTC	CASSRIEDGRPEQYF
-	TRBV2	TRBJ1-2	-	14	TGTGCCAGCAGTGAAGCGCAATGGGGCGGTGGCTACACCTTC	CASSEAQWGGGYTF
TRBD1	TRBV7-2	TRBJ1-2	-	17	TGTGCCAGCAGCTACGGGACAGGGGGCCTTGCTGACTATGGCTACACCTTC	CASSYGTGGLADYGYTF
TRBD1	TRBV19	TRBJ1-1	few	16	TGTGCCAGTAGTATACTAGGGGGGACAGGGGCTGGGCGAGCTTTCTTT	CASSILGGTGAGRAFF
-	TRBV19	TRBJ1-1	-	14	TGTGCCAGTAGTTCGGGGGTTTCGAACACTGAAGCTTTCTTT	CASSSGVSNTEAFF
-	TRBV7-3	TRBJ1-2	-	13	TGTGCCAGCAGCCACATGGTTAACTATGGCTACACCTTC	CASSHMVNYGYTF